This T cell receptor beta chain was obtained from a study of cytomegalovirus exposure and HLA in healthy donors. With regard to this clone: The antigen is undetermined.

The CDR3 sequence is 14 residues long. J was trimmed by 9 bases and V by 4 bases; bases with no gene match: 9. Germline CDR1 is SQVTM and CDR2 is ANQGSEA. The PCR had 60 Vbeta and 13 Jbeta primers. Data came from immunoSEQ multiplex PCR; TCRdb stores just in-frame clones and leaves some out. Of about 120,000 clones listed, about 68% were seen once; the top ten hold more than 3.5%. Study conclusions and caveats: Researchers reported in a later analysis that a missense DCLRE1C variant was tied to TCR beta V- and J-gene trimming. The authors judged a highly shared variant cluster likely a sequencing artifact. Across donors, presence/absence analyses took sequencing depth to be roughly uniform. In a later analysis, donors in an Asian-associated ancestry cluster reportedly had fewer N-insertions in productive TCRs than the cohort mean.

This chain joins TRBV29-1 and TRBJ1-2, with 12 bases matching TRBD1. The clonotype comes from a middle-aged woman in good health and CMV-seropositive. Source material: PBMCs. CDR3 amino acids: CSVGWDRGLQSYTF. Here the CDR3 DNA reads TGCAGCGTTGGATGGGACAGGGGGCTTCAGAGCTACACCTTC. Using reference TRBV29-1 and TRBJ1-2 for the parts outside the CDR3, the full variable domain is SAVISQKPSRDICQRGTSLTIQCQVDSQVTMMFWYRQQPGQSLTLIATANQGSEATYESGFVIDKFPISRPNLTFSTLTVSNMSPEDSSIYLCSVGWDRGLQSYTFGSGTRLTVV.